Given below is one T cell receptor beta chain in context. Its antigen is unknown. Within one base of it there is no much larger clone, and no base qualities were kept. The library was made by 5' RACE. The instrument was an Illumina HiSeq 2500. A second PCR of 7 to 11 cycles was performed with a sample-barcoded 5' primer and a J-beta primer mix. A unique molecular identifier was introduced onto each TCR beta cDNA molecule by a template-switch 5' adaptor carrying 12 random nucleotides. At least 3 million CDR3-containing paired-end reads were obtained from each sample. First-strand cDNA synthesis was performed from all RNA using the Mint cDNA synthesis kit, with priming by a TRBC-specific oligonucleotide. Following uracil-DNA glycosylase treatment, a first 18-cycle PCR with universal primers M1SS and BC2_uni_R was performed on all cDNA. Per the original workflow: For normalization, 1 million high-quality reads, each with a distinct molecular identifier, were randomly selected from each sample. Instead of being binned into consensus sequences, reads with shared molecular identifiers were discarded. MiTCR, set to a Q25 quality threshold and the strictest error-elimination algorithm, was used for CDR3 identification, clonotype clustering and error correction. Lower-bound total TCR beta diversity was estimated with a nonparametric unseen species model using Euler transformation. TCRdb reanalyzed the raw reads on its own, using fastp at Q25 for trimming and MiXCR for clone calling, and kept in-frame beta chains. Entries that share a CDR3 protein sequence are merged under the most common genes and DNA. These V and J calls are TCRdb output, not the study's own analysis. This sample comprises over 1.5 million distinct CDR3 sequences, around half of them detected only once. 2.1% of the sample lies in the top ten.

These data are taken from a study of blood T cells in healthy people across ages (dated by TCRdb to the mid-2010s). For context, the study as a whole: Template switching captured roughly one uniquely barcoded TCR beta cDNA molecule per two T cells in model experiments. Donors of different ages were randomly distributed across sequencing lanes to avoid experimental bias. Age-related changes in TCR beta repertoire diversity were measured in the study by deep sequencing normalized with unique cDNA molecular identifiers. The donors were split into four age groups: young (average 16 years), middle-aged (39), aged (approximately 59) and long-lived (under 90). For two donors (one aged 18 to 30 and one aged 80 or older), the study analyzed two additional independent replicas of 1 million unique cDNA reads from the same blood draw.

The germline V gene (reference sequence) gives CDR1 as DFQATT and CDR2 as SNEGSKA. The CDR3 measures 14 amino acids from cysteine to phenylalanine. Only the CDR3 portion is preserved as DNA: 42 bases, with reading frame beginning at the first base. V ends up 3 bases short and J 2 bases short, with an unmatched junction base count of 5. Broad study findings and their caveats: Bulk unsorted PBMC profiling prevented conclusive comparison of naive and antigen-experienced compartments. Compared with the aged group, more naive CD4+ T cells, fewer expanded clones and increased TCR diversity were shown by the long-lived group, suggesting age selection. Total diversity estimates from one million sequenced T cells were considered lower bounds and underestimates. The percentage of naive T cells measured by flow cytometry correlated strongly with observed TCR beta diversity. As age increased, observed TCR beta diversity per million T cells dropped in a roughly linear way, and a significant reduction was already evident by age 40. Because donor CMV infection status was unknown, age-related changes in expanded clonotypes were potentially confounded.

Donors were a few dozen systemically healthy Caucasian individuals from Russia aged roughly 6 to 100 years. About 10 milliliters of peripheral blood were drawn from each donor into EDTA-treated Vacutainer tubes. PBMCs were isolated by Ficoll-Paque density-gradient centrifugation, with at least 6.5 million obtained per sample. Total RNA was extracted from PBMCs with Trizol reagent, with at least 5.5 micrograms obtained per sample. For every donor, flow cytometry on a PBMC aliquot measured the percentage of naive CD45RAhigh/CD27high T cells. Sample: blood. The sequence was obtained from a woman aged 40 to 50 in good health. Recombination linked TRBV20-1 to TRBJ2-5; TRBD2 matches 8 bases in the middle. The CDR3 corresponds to CSASPSGSQETQYF. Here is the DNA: TGCAGTGCTAGTCCTAGCGGGTCACAAGAGACCCAGTACTTC.